The clone carrying this T cell receptor (beta chain) occurred many times. Investigators prepared the TCR beta libraries by applying iRepertoire HTBI primers and Arm-PCR of CDR3 regions. TCRdb re-derived calls from the multiplex PCR reads in MiXCR, one entry per CDR3 protein. In the table there are about 450,000 distinct CDR3 sequences, roughly 15% of which are singletons. As for time point: newly diagnosed GD, antithyroid drugs for less than 3 months. Extracted PBMC RNA gave rise to the TCR library. This sample is part of a study of regulatory T cells in long-lasting Graves disease. Germline CDR1 SGHRS, CDR2 YFSETQ. The length of the CDR3 is 17 residues. Trimming at V came to 1 base and at J to 1 base, leaving 8 bases not matched to a gene. In addition, the sample was reused for a study of T cells in Graves' hyperthyroidism and ophthalmopathy.

The sequencing here drew on peripheral blood mononuclear cells (PBMCs), taken at new diagnosis, from a patient treated with antithyroid drugs. This rearrangement joins TRBV5-1 to TRBJ2-3, with 8 bases fitting TRBD2. This sequence was found in a woman aged 45-60 years with Graves disease. Here the CDR3 reads CASSLSGSSFRTDTQYF. The CDR3 DNA sequence: TGCGCCAGCAGCTTGAGCGGGAGTAGTTTCCGCACAGATACGCAGTATTTT.